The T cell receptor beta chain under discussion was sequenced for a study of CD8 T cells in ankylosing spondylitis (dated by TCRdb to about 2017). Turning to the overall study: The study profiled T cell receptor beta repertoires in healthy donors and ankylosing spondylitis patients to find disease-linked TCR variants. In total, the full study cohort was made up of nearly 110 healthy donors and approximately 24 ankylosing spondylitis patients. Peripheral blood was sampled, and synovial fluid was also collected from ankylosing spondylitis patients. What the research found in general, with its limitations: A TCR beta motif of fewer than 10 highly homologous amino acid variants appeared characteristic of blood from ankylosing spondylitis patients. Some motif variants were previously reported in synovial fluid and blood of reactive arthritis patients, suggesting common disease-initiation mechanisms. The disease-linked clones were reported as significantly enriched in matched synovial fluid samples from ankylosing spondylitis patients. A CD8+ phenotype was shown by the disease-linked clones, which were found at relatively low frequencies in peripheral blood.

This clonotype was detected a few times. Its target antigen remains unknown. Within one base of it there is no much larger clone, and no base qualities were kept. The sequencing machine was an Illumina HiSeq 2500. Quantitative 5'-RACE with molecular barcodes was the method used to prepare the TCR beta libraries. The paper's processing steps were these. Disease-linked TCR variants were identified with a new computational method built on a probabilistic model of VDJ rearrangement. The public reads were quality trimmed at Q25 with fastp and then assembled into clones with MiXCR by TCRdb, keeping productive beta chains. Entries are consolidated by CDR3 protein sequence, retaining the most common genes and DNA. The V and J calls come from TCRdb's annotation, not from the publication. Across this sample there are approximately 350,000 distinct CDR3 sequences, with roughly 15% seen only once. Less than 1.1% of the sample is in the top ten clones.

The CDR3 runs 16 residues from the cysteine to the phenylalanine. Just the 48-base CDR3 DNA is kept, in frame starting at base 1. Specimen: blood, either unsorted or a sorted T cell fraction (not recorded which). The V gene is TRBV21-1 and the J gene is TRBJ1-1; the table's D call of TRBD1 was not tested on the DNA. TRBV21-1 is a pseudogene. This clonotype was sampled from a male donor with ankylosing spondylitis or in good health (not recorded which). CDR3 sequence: CASSEPGQGGDTEAFF. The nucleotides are TGTGCCAGCAGCGAACCGGGACAGGGAGGAGACACTGAAGCTTTCTTT.